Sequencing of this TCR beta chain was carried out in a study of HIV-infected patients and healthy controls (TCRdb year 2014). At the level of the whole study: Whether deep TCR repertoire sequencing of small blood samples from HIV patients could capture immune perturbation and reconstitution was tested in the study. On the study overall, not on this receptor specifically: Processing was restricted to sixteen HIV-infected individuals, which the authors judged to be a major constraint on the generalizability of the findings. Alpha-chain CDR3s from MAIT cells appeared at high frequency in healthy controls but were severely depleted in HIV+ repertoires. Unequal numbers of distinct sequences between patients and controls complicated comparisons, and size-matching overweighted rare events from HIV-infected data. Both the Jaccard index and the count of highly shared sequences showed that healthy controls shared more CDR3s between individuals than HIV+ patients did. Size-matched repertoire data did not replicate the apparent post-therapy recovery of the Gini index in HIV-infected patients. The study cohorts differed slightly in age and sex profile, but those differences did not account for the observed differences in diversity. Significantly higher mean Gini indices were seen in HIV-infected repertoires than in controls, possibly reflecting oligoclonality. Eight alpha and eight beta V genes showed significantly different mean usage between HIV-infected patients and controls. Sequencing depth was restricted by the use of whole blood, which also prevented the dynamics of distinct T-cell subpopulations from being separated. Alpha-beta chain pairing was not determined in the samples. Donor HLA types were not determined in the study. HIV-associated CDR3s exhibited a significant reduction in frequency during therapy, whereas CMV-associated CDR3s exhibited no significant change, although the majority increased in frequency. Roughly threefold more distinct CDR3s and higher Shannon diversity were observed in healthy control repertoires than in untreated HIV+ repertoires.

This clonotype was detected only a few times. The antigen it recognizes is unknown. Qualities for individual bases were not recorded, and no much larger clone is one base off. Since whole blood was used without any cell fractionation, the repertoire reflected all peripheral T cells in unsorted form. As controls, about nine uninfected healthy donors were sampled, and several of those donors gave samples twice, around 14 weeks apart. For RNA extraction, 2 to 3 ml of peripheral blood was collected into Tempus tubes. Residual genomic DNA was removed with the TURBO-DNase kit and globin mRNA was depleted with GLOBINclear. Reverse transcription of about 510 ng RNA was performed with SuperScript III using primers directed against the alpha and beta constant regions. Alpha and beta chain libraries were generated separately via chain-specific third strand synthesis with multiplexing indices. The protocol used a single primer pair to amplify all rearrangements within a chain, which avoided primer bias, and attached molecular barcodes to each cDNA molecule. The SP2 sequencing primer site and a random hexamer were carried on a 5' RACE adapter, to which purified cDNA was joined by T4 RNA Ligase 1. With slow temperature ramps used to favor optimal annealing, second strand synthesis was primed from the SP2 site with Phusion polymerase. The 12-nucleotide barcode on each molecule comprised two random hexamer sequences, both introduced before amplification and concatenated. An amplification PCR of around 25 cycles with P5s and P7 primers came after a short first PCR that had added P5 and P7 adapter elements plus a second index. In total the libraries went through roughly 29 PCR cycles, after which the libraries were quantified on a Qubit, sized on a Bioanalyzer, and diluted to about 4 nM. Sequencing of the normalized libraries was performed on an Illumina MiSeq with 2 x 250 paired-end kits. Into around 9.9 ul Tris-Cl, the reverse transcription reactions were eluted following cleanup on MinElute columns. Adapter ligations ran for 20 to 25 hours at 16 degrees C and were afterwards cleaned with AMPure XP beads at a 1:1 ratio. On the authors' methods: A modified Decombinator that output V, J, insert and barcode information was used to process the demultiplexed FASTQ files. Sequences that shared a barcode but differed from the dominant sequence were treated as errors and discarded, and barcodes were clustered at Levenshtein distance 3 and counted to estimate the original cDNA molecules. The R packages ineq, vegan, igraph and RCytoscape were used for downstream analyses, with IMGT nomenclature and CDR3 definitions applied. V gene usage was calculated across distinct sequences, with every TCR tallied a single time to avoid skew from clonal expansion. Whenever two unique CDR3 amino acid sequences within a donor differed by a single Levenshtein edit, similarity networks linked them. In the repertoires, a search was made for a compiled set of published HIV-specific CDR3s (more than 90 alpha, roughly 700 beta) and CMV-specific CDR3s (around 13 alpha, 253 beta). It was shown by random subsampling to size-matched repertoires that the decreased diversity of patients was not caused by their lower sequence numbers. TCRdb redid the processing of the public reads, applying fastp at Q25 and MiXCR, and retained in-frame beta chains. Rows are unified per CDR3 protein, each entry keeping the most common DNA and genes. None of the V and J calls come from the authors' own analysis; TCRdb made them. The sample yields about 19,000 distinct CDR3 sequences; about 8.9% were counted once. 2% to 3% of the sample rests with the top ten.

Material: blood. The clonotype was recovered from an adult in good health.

CDR3 sequence: CASSPPRGDEQYF. Here is the DNA: TGTGCCAGCAGCCCGCCCCGAGGGGACGAGCAGTACTTC. The V and J segments used are TRBV7-8 and TRBJ2-7; the D element might be TRBD1 or TRBD2, as each aligns at 5 bases. The germline V gene specifies SGHVS as CDR1 and FQNEAQ as CDR2. Taken from cysteine to phenylalanine, the CDR3 has 13 residues. This entry keeps only the CDR3 DNA: 39 bases, framed from base 1. V and J are truncated by 5 bases and 5 bases respectively, leaving an intervening sequence of 13 bases.